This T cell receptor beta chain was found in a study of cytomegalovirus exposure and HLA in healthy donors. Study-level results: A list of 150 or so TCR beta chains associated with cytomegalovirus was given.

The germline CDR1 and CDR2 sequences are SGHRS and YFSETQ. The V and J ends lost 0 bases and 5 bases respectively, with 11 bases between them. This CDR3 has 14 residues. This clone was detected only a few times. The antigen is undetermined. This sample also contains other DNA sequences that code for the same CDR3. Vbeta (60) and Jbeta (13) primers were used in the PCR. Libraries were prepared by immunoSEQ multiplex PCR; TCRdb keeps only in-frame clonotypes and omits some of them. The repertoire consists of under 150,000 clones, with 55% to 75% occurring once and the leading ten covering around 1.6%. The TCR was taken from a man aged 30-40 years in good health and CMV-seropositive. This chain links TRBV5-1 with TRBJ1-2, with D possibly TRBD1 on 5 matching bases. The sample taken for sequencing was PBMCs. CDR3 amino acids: CASSLVQGSYGYTF. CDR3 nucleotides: TGCGCCAGCAGCTTGGTCCAGGGATCTTATGGCTACACCTTC.